What follows is one T cell receptor beta chain and its context. The assay was immunoSEQ multiplex PCR, and TCRdb's table has in-frame clones only and misses some. The sample comprises tens of thousands of clones, roughly 90% of which are singletons, and about 2.4% rests with the top ten. This CDR3 region has 18 residues. The data stem from a study of OX40 agonist ivuxolimab in advanced cancers. The gene calls are TRBV21-1 and TRBJ2-7; the table names TRBD1, a call not compared with the DNA. TRBV21-1 is listed as a pseudogene. Sequencing used CD4+ or CD8+ T cells sorted from blood, obtained in a trial of the OX40 agonist ivuxolimab. This receptor was identified in an adult with an advanced solid tumor such as melanoma, head and neck, liver or kidney cancer. The CDR3 region is CASSPHPPLRQGPHEQYF. As DNA, the CDR3 is TGTGCCAGCAGCCCTCACCCCCCGCTGCGACAGGGCCCGCACGAGCAGTACTTC.